Shown below are 29 T cell receptor beta chains from a single sample sequenced in a study of T-cell reconstitution after alpha-beta-depleted transplantation in children (dated by TCRdb to the mid-2010s). Library prep was done by PCR. The sequencer listed for this sample is Illumina HiSeq 2500. TCR library preparation used molecular barcoding, with unique molecular identifiers applied to normalize quantification of the TCRbeta repertoire. TCRdb reanalyzed the raw reads on its own, using fastp at Q25 for trimming and MiXCR for clone calling, and kept in-frame beta chains. Rows with one shared CDR3 protein collapse into an entry with the most common genes and DNA. Across this sample there are 490,000 or so distinct CDR3 sequences, with under 15% seen only once. The top ten clonotypes cover about 5.6% of the sample. Here the sequenced sample was PBMCs from the stem cell graft donor, taken from the stem cell graft. The receptor set was obtained from a human donor who donated a stem cell graft to a child with combined immunodeficiency.

This clonotype was observed many times. The chain employs TRBV12-3 or TRBV12-4 and TRBJ1-3; D gene ambiguous. V was shortened by 3 bases and J by 2 bases, with 8 bases between the two germline ends. The CDR3 has 14 amino acids. The CDR3 DNA follows: TGTGCCAGCAGTTTCAAGAGGGCTGGAAACACCATATATTTT. Protein: CASSFKRAGNTIYF.

This clonotype has just a few counts. The J gene is TRBJ2-7, the V gene TRBV29-1, with D uncertain. The CDR3 extends over 12 amino acids. V lost 7 bases to trimming and J lost 0 bases, with 10 bases between them. Germline values: CDR1 SQVTM, CDR2 ANQGSEA. This CDR3 is CSARATSYEQYF. The CDR3 nucleotides read TGCAGCGCCCGGGCGACCTCCTACGAGCAGTACTTC.

This clonotype was seen a few times. This rearrangement joins TRBV30 to TRBJ1-6, with TRBD1 as a possible D gene (5 bases). The CDR3 totals 13 residues. V dropped 3 bases and J dropped 8 bases, with 11 bases sitting between them. Germline V gives CDR1 GTSNPN, CDR2 SVGIG (reference sequence). Written as DNA, the CDR3 is TGTGCCTGGAGCCGGGGCAGGGATTCACCCCTCCACTTT. It translates to CAWSRGRDSPLHF.

The table lists this clonotype with a few counts. This rearrangement joins TRBV12-3 or TRBV12-4 to TRBJ2-7, with D unclear. Trimming cost V 4 bases and J 5 bases, with 6 bases left between them. The length of the CDR3 is 11 residues. The CDR3 sequence is CASSWADEQYF. DNA for the CDR3: TGTGCCAGCAGTTGGGCGGACGAGCAGTACTTC.

This clonotype has a handful of counts. The rearrangement links TRBV5-1 to TRBJ2-5; 10 bases map to TRBD1. The CDR3 extends over 14 amino acids. CDR1 SGHRS and CDR2 YFSETQ come from the germline V gene. J lost 5 bases, V lost 6 bases, and 7 bases had no gene match. The CDR3 is CASTGGQGGETQYF. The CDR3 DNA reads TGCGCCAGCACTGGAGGACAGGGGGGTGAGACCCAGTACTTC.

The chain employs TRBV6-5 and TRBJ1-2; 7 nucleotides agree with TRBD1. After removal of 6 bases from V and 2 bases from J, the junction contained 6 bases not matched to a gene. This CDR3 spans 14 amino acids. Germline V gene sequence: CDR1 MNHEY, CDR2 SVGAGI. CDR3 sequence (DNA): TGTGCCAGCAGCTCTGGGACAGAAAACTATGGCTACACCTTC. Translating it yields CASSSGTENYGYTF.

The V call is TRBV30, the J call TRBJ2-5; 7 bases fit TRBD1. Germline-derived CDR1 and CDR2 are GTSNPN and SVGIG (reference sequence). V trimming: 0 bases; J trimming: 5 bases; junction bases outside the gene matches: 0. The CDR3 is 12 residues long. The chain's CDR3 is CAWSVRGETQYF. The DNA of the CDR3 is TGTGCCTGGAGTGTCAGGGGGGAGACCCAGTACTTC.

V is TRBV7-2 and J is TRBJ2-5; the D gene could be TRBD1 or TRBD2 (5 bases each). Germline CDR1 SGHTA, CDR2 FQGNSA. This CDR3 comprises 15 residues. Trimming removed 7 bases at V and 4 bases at J, with 19 bases between. CDR3 nucleotide sequence: TGTGCCAGCACCCCGGGGCTAGCCCTCGGAGAGACCCAGTACTTC. Its translation is CASTPGLALGETQYF.

Ten or more counts support this clonotype. This chain links TRBV12-3 or TRBV12-4 with TRBJ2-7; 10 bases match TRBD1. The ends lost 6 bases at V and 5 bases at J; junction bases unmatched: 10. This CDR3 is built from 15 residues. Here the CDR3 reads CASSLWDRGRDEQYF. For the CDR3, the DNA is TGTGCCAGCAGCCTCTGGGACAGGGGAAGGGACGAGCAGTACTTC.

The genes are TRBV11-2 and TRBJ2-7, with D unresolved. V lost 1 base and J lost 2, with 15 bases in between. The CDR3 runs to 16 residues. Germline V gene sequence: CDR1 SGHAT, CDR2 FQNNGV. CDR3 amino acids: CASSLGGYSTPYEQYF. CDR3 coding DNA: TGTGCCAGCAGCTTAGGTGGTTACTCAACCCCCTACGAGCAGTACTTC.

This clonotype was detected ten times or more. CDR3 amino acids: CSVEGESMNTEAFF. The CDR3 DNA sequence: TGCAGCGTTGAAGGGGAATCGATGAACACTGAAGCTTTCTTT. The V gene is TRBV29-1, the J gene TRBJ1-1; D gene uncertain. V dropped 1 base and J dropped 0 bases, with 9 bases sitting between them. Germline lookup yields CDR1 SQVTM and CDR2 ANQGSEA. The CDR3 consists of 14 residues.

This clonotype showed up many times. This chain joins TRBV24-1 and TRBJ2-1, with TRBD1 matching over 10 bases. Germline CDR1 reads KGHDR; CDR2 reads SFDVKD. CDR3 length equals 16 residues. Losses at the gene ends were 3 bases for V and 5 bases for J; bases not matched to a gene: 6. The CDR3: CATSDPGQGGNNEQFF. DNA of the CDR3: TGTGCCACCAGTGATCCCGGACAGGGGGGGAACAATGAGCAGTTCTTC.

This clonotype was recorded many times. This chain joins TRBV9 and TRBJ2-5; D may be TRBD2 (5 bases). From germline, CDR1 is SGDLS and CDR2 YYNGEE. The CDR3 extends over 15 amino acids. V lost 3 bases and J 5 bases, leaving 17 bases between the germline ends. CDR3 protein: CASSAHTSLWETQYF. The CDR3 coding sequence is TGTGCCAGCAGCGCCCACACTAGTTTATGGGAGACCCAGTACTTC.

This clonotype was seen more than once but under ten times. This chain uses TRBV6-5 with TRBJ2-2; D is ambiguous. The CDR3 runs to 16 residues. V shed 0 bases and J shed 6 bases, with 14 bases lying between them. Germline CDR1 reads MNHEY; CDR2 reads SVGAGI. CDR3 region: CASSYSGGWVAGELFF. CDR3 sequence (DNA): TGTGCCAGCAGTTACTCTGGTGGATGGGTGGCCGGGGAGCTGTTTTTT.

This clonotype was counted ten times or more. V gene TRBV5-1 combines with J gene TRBJ2-1; 8 positions match TRBD2. This CDR3 contains 17 residues. Looked up from germline, CDR1 is SGHRS and CDR2 is YFSETQ. J was trimmed by 8 bases and V by 4 bases; bases with no gene match: 17. CDR3 sequence (DNA): TGCGCCAGCAGCCCACCCCGGGGGGGAGGGAGCCCCGATGAGCAGTTCTTC. Translated, it gives CASSPPRGGGSPDEQFF.

Ten or more counts support this clonotype. The chain uses TRBV12-3 or TRBV12-4 and TRBJ2-2; D is undetermined. CDR3 size: 14 residues. V lost 6 bases to trimming and J lost 1 base, with 9 bases between them. This CDR3 reads CASSRRQNTGELFF. DNA of the CDR3: TGTGCCAGCAGCCGTCGGCAGAACACCGGGGAGCTGTTTTTT.

There are a few counts of this clonotype. The chain employs TRBV5-1 and TRBJ2-1, with a tentative D call TRBD2 (5 bases). Germline loops: CDR1 SGHRS, CDR2 YFSETQ. Trimming pared 4 bases from V and 2 bases from J, leaving 13 bases between. The CDR3 is made up of 15 amino acids. Here the CDR3 DNA reads TGCGCCAGCAGCGTCGTGGGGAGTCCCTACAATGAGCAGTTCTTC. It is translated as CASSVVGSPYNEQFF.

This clonotype has a handful of counts. The rearrangement joins TRBV9 to TRBJ1-2; no reliable D call. Trimming pared 0 bases from V and 4 bases from J, leaving 7 bases between. This CDR3 comprises 13 residues. CDR1 SGDLS and CDR2 YYNGEE come from the germline V gene. CDR3 in DNA: TGTGCCAGCAGCGTAGAAGGCCTCTATGGCTACACCTTC. Amino acid sequence: CASSVEGLYGYTF.

This sequence joins TRBV6-5 and TRBJ2-2; D is perhaps TRBD2 (5 bases). CDR1 is MNHEY and CDR2 is SVGAGI in the germline V gene. V was pared by 7 bases and J by 7 bases, with 10 bases between. The CDR3 extends over 12 amino acids. Here the CDR3 reads CASTLAGGELFF. The CDR3 DNA reads TGTGCCAGCACCCTCGCGGGCGGGGAGCTGTTTTTT.

This sequence joins TRBV12-3 or TRBV12-4 and TRBJ1-1; D remains ambiguous. The CDR3 spans 14 residues. V was shortened by 7 bases and J by 5 bases, with 17 bases between the two germline ends. CDR3 coding DNA: TGTGCCAGCACCATGACACGGGGTGGAACTGAAGCTTTCTTT. Translated, it gives CASTMTRGGTEAFF.

This clonotype was found a few times. CDR3 coding DNA: TGCGCCAGCAGCCAAGATGGGAGGGACAGCACTGAAGCTTTCTTT. Protein: CASSQDGRDSTEAFF. The V call is TRBV4-3, the J call TRBJ1-1; TRBD1 matches at 7 bases. The V and J ends lost 0 bases and 4 bases, in that order; junction bases with no gene match: 5. Germline V lookup: CDR1 LGHNA, CDR2 YSLEER. The CDR3 totals 15 residues.

This clonotype was recorded at least ten times. The chain uses TRBV29-1 and TRBJ2-7; 7 nucleotides agree with TRBD2. The CDR3 covers 13 residues. Germline V gene data show CDR1 as SQVTM and CDR2 as ANQGSEA. V was pared by 3 bases and J by 2 bases, with 4 bases of the junction left unmatched. CDR3 nucleotide sequence: TGCAGCGTTGATTTGGGGGGGGCCTACGAGCAGTACTTC. Its protein product is CSVDLGGAYEQYF.

V usage is TRBV20-1 and J usage is TRBJ1-5, with 9 bases identical to TRBD1. The germline V gene encodes CDR1 DFQATT and CDR2 SNEGSKA (reference sequence). The CDR3 extends over 14 amino acids. J gave up 4 bases and V 1 base, and 2 bases lay outside the gene matches. The CDR3 spells CSARAGTGNQPQHF. The CDR3 nucleotides are TGCAGTGCTAGAGCCGGGACAGGGAATCAGCCCCAGCATTTT.

The rearrangement joins TRBV9 to TRBJ2-7, with D possibly being TRBD1 (6 bases). The CDR3 is 15 residues long. Trimming stripped 0 bases from V and 1 base from J, with 11 bases between. Germline loops: CDR1 SGDLS, CDR2 YYNGEE. The CDR3 region has the DNA TGTGCCAGCAGCGTAGGGACAGTCCCTTCCTACGAGCAGTACTTC. This encodes CASSVGTVPSYEQYF.

The gene calls are TRBV5-1 and TRBJ1-1; 7 bases fit TRBD1. Losses at the gene ends were 6 bases for V and 8 bases for J; bases not matched to a gene: 10. The germline V gene encodes CDR1 SGHRS and CDR2 YFSETQ. There are 13 residues in the CDR3. The CDR3, as DNA: TGCGCCAGCACCTCGCAACCGGGACAGGAAGCTTTCTTT. This sequence encodes CASTSQPGQEAFF.

The V gene is TRBV5-1, the J gene TRBJ2-1, with 16 bases matching TRBD2. The CDR3 consists of 19 residues. Germline-derived CDR1 and CDR2 are SGHRS and YFSETQ. V lost 0 bases to trimming and J lost 1 base; unmatched junction nucleotides: 4. The DNA of the CDR3 is TGCGCCAGCAGCTTGGCGGGACTAGCGGGAGGGGGGTCCTACAATGAGCAGTTCTTC. As protein: CASSLAGLAGGGSYNEQFF.

This clonotype occurred a few times. The chain joins TRBV20-1 to TRBJ2-5; 7 bases map to TRBD2. This CDR3 is built from 15 residues. CDR1 is DFQATT, CDR2 SNEGSKA, per germline (reference sequence). The ends lost 1 base at V and 6 bases at J; junction bases unmatched: 11. CDR3 DNA sequence: TGCAGTGCTAGAGCAGATGCGGGAGTGACGAAGACCCAGTACTTC. It specifies CSARADAGVTKTQYF.

This clonotype occurred many times. This chain connects TRBV7-9 to TRBJ2-1; D possibly corresponds to TRBD1 (6 bases). Trimming took 5 bases from V and 4 from J, leaving 12 bases between them. The CDR3 totals 14 residues. In germline, CDR1 is SEHNR, CDR2 FQNEAQ (reference sequence). CDR3 protein: CASSKNREYNEQFF. CDR3 DNA sequence: TGTGCCAGCAGCAAGAACAGGGAGTACAATGAGCAGTTCTTC. Full variable domain (remainder filled in from reference TRBV7-9 and TRBJ2-1): DTGVSQNPRHKITKRGQNVTFRCDPISEHNRLYWYRQTLGQGPEFLTYFQNEAQLEKSRLLSDRFSAERPKGSFSTLEIQRTEQGDSAMYLCASSKNREYNEQFFGPGTRLTVL.

The rearrangement joins TRBV12-3 or TRBV12-4 to TRBJ2-3; D might be TRBD1 (6 bases). V was pared by 3 bases and J by 6 bases, with 13 bases between. The CDR3 length is 14 residues. The CDR3 here is CASSFQGPVDTQYF. The DNA for the CDR3 is TGTGCCAGCAGTTTCCAGGGGCCGGTGGATACGCAGTATTTT.